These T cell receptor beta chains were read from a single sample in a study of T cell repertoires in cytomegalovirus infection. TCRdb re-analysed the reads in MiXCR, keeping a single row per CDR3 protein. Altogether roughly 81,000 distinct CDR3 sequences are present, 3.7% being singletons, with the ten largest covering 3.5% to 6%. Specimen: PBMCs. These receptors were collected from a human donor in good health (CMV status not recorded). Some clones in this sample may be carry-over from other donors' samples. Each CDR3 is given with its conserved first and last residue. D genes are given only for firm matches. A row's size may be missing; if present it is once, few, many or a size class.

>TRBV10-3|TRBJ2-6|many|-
CAIGSLEASGANVLTF
TGTGCCATCGGCTCTCTTGAGGCCTCTGGGGCCAACGTCCTGACTTTC
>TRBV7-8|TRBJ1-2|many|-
CASSSFGMPMPYTF
TGTGCCAGCAGCTCCTTCGGCATGCCAATGCCCTACACCTTC
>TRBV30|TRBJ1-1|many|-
CAWSVRRTGRDMNTEAFF
TGTGCCTGGAGTGTACGCCGTACAGGGAGAGATATGAACACTGAAGCTTTCTTT
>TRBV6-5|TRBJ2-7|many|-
CASSRDTVSYEQYF
TGTGCCAGCAGTCGGGACACCGTCTCCTACGAGCAGTACTTC
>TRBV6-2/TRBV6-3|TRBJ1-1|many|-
CAVREDYHTEAFF
TGTGCCGTACGGGAGGATTACCACACTGAAGCTTTCTTT
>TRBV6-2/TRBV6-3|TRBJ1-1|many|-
CASPGRRLVPEAFF
TGTGCCAGCCCCGGTCGGAGGTTGGTCCCTGAAGCTTTCTTT
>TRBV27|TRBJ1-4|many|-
CASSPGGVATNEKLFF
TGTGCCAGCAGTCCCGGGGGAGTTGCAACTAATGAAAAACTGTTTTTT
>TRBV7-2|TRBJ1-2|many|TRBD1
CASSLGGQGAYGYTF
TGTGCCAGCAGCCTGGGGGGACAGGGAGCCTATGGCTACACCTTC
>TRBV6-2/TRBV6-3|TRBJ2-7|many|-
CASTNGGEQYF
TGTGCCAGCACCAATGGGGGCGAGCAGTACTTC
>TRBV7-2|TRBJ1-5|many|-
CASSLVVRQPQHF
TGTGCCAGCAGCTTAGTGGTTCGGCAGCCCCAGCATTTT
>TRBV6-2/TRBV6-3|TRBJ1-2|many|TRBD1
CASSQDRDNYGYTF
TGTGCCAGCAGCCAAGACAGGGACAACTATGGCTACACCTTC
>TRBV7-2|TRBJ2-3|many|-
CASSFRADTQYF
TGTGCCAGCAGCTTTAGAGCAGATACGCAGTATTTT
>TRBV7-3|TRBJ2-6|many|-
CASLGPGQTSGANVLTF
TGTGCCAGCCTTGGTCCGGGACAAACCTCTGGGGCCAACGTCCTGACTTTC
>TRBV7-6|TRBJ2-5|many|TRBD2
CASSSRPGGETQYF
TGTGCCAGCAGCTCTCGACCGGGAGGGGAGACCCAGTACTTC
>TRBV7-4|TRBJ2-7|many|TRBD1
CASSPLGQGGREQYF
TGTGCCAGCAGCCCGCTGGGACAGGGAGGTCGCGAGCAGTACTTC
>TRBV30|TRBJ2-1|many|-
CAWSVWGASYNEQFF
TGTGCCTGGAGTGTATGGGGGGCCTCCTACAATGAGCAGTTCTTC
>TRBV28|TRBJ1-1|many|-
CASSLWYTINTEAFF
TGTGCCAGCAGTTTATGGTATACGATAAACACTGAAGCTTTCTTT
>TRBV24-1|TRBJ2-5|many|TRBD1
CATSGPRDRGRETQYF
TGTGCCACCAGTGGACCCCGGGACAGGGGGCGAGAGACCCAGTACTTC
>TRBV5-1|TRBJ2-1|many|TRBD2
CASSLEAGPLDEQFF
TGCGCCAGCAGCTTGGAAGCGGGGCCATTGGATGAGCAGTTCTTC
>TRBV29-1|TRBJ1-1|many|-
CSVAPTGTARNTEAFF
TGCAGCGTCGCTCCGACAGGTACGGCCAGGAACACTGAAGCTTTCTTT
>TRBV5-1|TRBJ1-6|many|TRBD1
CASSSTQGAGSPLHF
TGCGCCAGCAGCTCGACACAGGGGGCCGGTTCACCCCTCCACTTT
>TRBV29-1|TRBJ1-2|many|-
CSVARDGTYGYTF
TGCAGCGTTGCCCGGGACGGGACCTATGGCTACACCTTC
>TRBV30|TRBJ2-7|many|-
CAWSVLGTYEQYF
TGTGCCTGGAGTGTTCTGGGAACCTACGAGCAGTACTTC
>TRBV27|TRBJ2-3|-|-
CASSFSYGGTDTQYF
TGTGCCAGCAGTTTCTCCTATGGGGGCACAGATACGCAGTATTTT
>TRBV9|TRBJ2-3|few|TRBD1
CASSVGTGTDTQYF
TGTGCCAGCAGCGTAGGGACAGGGACAGATACGCAGTATTTT
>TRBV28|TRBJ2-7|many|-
CASTGVHSYEQYF
TGTGCCAGCACAGGGGTTCACTCCTACGAGCAGTACTTC
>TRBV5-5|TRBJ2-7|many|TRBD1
CVSSLLPGQSYEQYF
TGTGTCAGCAGCTTGCTCCCGGGACAGAGCTACGAGCAGTACTTC
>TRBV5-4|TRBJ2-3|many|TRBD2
CASSSSGLAGRADTQYF
TGTGCCAGCAGCTCATCAGGACTAGCGGGGCGGGCAGATACGCAGTATTTT
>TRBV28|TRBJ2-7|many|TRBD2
CASSSPGTSGGYEQYF
TGTGCCAGCAGTTCCCCTGGGACTAGCGGGGGCTACGAGCAGTACTTC
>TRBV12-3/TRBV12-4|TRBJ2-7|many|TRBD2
CASSPQTSGSYEQYF
TGTGCCAGCAGTCCTCAGACTAGCGGGAGCTACGAGCAGTACTTC
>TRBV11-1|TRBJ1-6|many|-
CASSSPGRTNSPLHF
TGTGCCAGCAGCTCTCCGGGACGGACTAATTCACCCCTCCACTTT
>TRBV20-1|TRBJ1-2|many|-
CSARDRARQGYGYTF
TGCAGTGCTAGAGATCGAGCGCGTCAGGGCTATGGCTACACCTTC
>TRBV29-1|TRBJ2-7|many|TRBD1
CSAMTGSYEQYF
TGCAGCGCCATGACAGGGTCCTACGAGCAGTACTTC
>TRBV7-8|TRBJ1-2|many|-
CASSPRTSIGYTF
TGTGCCAGCAGCCCCAGGACAAGCATTGGCTACACCTTC
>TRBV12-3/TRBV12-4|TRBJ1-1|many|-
CASSNQWQGVSAFF
TGTGCCAGCAGTAACCAGTGGCAGGGCGTATCGGCTTTCTTT
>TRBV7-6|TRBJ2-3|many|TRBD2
CASSGLAGGADTQYF
TGTGCCAGCAGCGGACTAGCGGGGGGGGCAGATACGCAGTATTTT
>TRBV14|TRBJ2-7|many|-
CASSQSGHGYEQYF
TGTGCCAGCAGCCAATCTGGGCACGGCTACGAGCAGTACTTC
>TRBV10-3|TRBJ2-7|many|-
CAISPTGYEQYF
TGTGCCATCAGTCCAACGGGCTACGAGCAGTACTTC
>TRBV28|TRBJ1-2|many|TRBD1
CASRSRARGQGYTF
TGTGCCAGCAGATCCCGCGCCAGGGGGCAGGGCTACACCTTC
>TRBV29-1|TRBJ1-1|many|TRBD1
CSVAADRGAAFF
TGCAGCGTTGCCGCTGACAGGGGTGCAGCTTTCTTT
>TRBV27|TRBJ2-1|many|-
CASTSLRGAYNEQFF
TGTGCCAGCACCTCTTTAAGGGGGGCTTACAATGAGCAGTTCTTC
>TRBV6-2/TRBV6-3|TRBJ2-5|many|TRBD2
CASSGSGEETQYF
TGTGCCAGCAGTGGTAGCGGGGAGGAGACCCAGTACTTC
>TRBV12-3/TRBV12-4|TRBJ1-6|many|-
CASRQSDSYNSPLHF
TGTGCCAGCAGACAGTCAGACTCCTATAATTCACCCCTCCACTTT
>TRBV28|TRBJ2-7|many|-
CASSLAAQSTYEQYF
TGTGCCAGCAGTTTGGCCGCTCAGAGTACCTACGAGCAGTACTTC
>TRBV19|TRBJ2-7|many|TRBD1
CASSQYRGDGYEQYF
TGTGCCAGTAGTCAGTACAGGGGCGACGGCTACGAGCAGTACTTC
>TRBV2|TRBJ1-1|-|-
CASGRAGTEAFF
TGTGCCAGCGGACGGGCGGGGACTGAAGCTTTCTTT
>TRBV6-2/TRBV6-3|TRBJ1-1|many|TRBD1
CASSYLRDRPEAFF
TGTGCCAGCAGTTACCTTCGGGACAGACCTGAAGCTTTCTTT
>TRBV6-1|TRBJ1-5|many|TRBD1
CASSFRDRGWDQPQHF
TGTGCCAGCAGTTTCCGGGACAGGGGATGGGATCAGCCCCAGCATTTT
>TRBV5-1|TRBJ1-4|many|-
CASSPETGISTNEKLFF
TGCGCCAGCAGTCCCGAAACAGGGATTTCAACTAATGAAAAACTGTTTTTT